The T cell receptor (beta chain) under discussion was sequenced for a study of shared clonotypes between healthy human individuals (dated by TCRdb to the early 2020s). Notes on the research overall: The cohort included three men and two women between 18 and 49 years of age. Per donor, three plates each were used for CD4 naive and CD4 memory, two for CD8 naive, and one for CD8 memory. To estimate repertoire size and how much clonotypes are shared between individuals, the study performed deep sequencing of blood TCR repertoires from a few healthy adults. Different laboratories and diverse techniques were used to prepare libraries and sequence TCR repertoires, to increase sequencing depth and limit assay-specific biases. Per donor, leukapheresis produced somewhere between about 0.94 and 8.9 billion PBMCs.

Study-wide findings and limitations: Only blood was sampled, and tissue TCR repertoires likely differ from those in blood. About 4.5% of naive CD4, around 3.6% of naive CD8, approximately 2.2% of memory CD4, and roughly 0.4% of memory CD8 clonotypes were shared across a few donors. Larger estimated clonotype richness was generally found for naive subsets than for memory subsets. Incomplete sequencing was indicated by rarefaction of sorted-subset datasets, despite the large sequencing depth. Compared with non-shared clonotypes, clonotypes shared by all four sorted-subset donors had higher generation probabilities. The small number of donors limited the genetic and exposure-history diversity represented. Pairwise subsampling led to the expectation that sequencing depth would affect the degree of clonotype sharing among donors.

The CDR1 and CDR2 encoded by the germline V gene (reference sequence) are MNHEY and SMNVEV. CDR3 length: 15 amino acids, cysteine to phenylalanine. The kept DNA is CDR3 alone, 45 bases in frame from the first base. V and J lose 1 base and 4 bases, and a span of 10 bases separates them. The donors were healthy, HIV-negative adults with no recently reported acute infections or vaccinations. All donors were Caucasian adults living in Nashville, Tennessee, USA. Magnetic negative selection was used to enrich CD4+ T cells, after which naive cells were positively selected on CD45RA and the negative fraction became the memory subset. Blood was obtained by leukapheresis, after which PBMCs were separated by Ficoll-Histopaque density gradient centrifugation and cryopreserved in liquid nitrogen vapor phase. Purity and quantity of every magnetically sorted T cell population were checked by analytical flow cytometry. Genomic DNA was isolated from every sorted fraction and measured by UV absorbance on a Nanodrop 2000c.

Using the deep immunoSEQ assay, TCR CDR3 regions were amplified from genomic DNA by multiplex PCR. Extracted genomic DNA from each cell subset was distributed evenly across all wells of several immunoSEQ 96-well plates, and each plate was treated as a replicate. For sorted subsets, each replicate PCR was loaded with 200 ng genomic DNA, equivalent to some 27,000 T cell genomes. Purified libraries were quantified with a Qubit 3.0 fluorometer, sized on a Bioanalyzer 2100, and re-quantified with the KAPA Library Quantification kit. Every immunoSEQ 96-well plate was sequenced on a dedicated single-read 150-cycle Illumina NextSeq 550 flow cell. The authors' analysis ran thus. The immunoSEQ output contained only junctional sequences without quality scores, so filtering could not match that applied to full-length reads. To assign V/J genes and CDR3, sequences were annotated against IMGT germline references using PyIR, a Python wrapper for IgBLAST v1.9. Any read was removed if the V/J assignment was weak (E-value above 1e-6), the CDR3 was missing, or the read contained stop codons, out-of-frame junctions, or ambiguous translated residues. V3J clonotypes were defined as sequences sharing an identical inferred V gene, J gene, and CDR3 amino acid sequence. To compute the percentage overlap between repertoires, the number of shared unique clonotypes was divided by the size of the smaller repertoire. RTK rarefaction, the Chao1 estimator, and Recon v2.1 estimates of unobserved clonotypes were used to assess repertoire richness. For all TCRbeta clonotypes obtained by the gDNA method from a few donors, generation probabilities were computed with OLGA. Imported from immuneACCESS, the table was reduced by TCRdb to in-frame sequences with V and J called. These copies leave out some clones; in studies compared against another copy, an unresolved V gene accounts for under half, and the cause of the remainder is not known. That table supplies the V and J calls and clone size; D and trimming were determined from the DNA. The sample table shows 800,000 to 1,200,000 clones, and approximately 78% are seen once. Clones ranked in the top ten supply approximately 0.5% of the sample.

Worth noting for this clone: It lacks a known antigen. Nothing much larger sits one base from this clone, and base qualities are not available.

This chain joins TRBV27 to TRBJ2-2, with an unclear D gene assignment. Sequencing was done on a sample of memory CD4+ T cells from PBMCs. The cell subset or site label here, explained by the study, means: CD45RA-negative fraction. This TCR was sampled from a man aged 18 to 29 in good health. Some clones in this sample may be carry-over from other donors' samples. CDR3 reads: CASSLWGIGTGELFF. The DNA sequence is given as TGTGCCAGCAGTTTATGGGGTATCGGCACCGGGGAGCTGTTTTTT.